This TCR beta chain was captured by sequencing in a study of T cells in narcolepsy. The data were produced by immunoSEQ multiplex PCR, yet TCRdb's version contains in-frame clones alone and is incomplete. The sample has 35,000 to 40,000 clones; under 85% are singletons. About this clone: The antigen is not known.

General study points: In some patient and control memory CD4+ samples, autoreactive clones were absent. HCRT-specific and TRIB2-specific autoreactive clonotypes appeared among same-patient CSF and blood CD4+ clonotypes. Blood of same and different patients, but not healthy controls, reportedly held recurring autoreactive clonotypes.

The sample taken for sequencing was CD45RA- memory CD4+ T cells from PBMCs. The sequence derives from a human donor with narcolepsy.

Here the CDR3 reads CASNSQGAGQPQHF. As DNA, the CDR3 is TGTGCCAGCAATTCACAGGGGGCTGGGCAGCCCCAGCATTTT. V is TRBV6-6 and J is TRBJ1-5; 9 nucleotides agree with TRBD1. The trim removed 7 bases at V and 7 bases at J, leaving 8 bases unmatched. CDR3 length equals 14 residues. From germline, CDR1 is MNHNY and CDR2 SVGAGI (reference sequence).